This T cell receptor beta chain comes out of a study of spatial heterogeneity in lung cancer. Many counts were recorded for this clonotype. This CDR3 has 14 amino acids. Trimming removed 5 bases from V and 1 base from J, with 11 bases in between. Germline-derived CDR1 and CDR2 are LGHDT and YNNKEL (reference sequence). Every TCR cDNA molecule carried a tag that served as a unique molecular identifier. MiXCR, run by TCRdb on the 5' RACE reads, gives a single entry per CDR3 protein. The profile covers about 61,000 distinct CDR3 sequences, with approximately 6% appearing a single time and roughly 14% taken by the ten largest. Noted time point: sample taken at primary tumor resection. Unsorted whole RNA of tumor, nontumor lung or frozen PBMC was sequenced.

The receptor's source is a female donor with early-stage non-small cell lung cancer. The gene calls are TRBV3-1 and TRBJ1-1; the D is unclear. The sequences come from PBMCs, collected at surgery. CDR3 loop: CASSSPVGNTEAFF. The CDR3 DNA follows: TGTGCCAGCAGCTCCCCGGTCGGGAACACTGAAGCTTTCTTT.